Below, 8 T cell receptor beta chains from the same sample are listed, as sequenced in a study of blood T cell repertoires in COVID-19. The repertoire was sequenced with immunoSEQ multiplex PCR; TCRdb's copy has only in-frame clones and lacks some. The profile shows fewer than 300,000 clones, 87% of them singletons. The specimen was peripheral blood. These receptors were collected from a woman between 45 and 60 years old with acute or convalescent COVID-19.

The DNA of the CDR3 is TGTGCCAGCAGCCAAGACAGGGCCTACGAGCAGTACTTC. Protein sequence: CASSQDRAYEQYF. V and J are TRBV3-1 (or the pseudogene TRBV3-2) and TRBJ2-7; D is perhaps TRBD1 (5 bases). V gave up 0 bases and J gave up 2 bases, with 5 bases separating them. The CDR3 totals 13 residues. From germline, CDR1 is LGHDT and CDR2 YNNKEL (reference sequence).

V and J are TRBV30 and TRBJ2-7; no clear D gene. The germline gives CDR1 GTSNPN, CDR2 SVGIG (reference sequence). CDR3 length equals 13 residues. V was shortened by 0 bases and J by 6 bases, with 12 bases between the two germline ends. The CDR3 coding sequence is TGTGCCTGGAGTGTAAGACTTGGCATCGAGCAGTACTTC. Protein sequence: CAWSVRLGIEQYF.

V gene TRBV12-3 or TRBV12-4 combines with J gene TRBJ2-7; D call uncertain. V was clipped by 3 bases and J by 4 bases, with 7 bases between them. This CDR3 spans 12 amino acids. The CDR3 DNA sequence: TGTGCCAGCAGTTTCAATTTTTACGAGCAGTACTTC. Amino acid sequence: CASSFNFYEQYF.

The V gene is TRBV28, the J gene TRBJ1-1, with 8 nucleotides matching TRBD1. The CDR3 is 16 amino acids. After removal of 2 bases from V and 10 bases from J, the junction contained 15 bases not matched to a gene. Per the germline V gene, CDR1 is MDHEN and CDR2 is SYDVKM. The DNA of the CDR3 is TGTGCCAGCAGTTTAAGCCACCCAGGGGGCGGGTATAGAGCTTTCTTT. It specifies CASSLSHPGGGYRAFF.

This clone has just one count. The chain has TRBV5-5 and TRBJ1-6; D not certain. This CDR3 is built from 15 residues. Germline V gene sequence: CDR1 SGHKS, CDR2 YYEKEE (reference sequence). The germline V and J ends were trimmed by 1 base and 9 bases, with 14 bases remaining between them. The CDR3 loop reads CASSLWRSDLSPLHF. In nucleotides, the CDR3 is TGTGCCAGCAGCTTGTGGCGCAGCGATCTTTCACCCCTCCACTTT.

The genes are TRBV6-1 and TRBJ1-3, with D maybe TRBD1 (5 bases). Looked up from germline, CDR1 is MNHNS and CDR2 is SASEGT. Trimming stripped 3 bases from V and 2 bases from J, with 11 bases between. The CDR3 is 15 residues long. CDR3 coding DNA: TGTGCCAGCAGTGAGTTCGGCAGGGCTGGAAACACCATATATTTT. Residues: CASSEFGRAGNTIYF.

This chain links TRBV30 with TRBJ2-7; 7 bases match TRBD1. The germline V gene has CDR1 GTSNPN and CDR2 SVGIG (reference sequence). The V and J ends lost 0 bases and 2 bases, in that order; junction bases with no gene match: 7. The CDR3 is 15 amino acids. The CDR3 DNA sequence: TGTGCCTGGAGTGTAAGTTGGGACAGAACCTACGAGCAGTACTTC. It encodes CAWSVSWDRTYEQYF.

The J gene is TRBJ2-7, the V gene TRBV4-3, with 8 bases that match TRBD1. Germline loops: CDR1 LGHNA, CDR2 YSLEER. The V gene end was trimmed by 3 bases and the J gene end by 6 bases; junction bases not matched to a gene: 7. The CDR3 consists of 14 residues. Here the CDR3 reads CASSQGTGSLEQYF. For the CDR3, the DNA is TGCGCCAGCAGCCAGGGGACAGGTTCGCTCGAGCAGTACTTC.